Listed below are T cell receptor beta chains from one sample, sequenced in a study. TCRdb recomputed calls from the 5' RACE reads with MiXCR, one row per CDR3 protein. The sample has approximately 60,000 distinct CDR3 sequences; less than 25% are singletons. Sequencing input: tumor-infiltrating Tregs sorted from the breast tumor. The receptors come from a female donor with breast cancer. Each CDR3 is given with its conserved first and last residue. D genes are given only for firm matches. Rows may omit the clone size; those that give it use once, few, many or a size class.

D gene: NA
J gene: TRBJ2-7
clone size: few
V gene: TRBV28
CDR3 protein: CASSDRSRSYEQYF
CDR3 DNA: TGTGCCAGCAGCGACAGATCTAGATCCTACGAGCAGTACTTC

D gene: NA
J gene: TRBJ1-2
clone size: NA
V gene: TRBV4-1
CDR3 protein: CASSQGRTRGDYGYTF
CDR3 DNA: TGCGCCAGCAGCCAGGGGAGAACGAGGGGGGACTATGGCTACACCTTC

D gene: TRBD2
J gene: TRBJ2-7
clone size: many
V gene: TRBV28
CDR3 protein: CASTLGLAGVQYF
CDR3 DNA: TGTGCCAGCACCCTCGGACTAGCGGGTGTGCAGTACTTC

D gene: NA
J gene: TRBJ1-3
clone size: few
V gene: TRBV18
CDR3 protein: CASSPKGSSSGNTIYF
CDR3 DNA: TGTGCCAGCTCACCGAAAGGGTCCAGCTCTGGAAACACCATATATTTT

D gene: TRBD1
J gene: TRBJ1-6
clone size: NA
V gene: TRBV20-1
CDR3 protein: CIARQGASSYNSPLHF
CDR3 DNA: TGCATTGCTAGACAGGGGGCGAGCTCCTATAATTCACCCCTCCACTTT

D gene: NA
J gene: TRBJ2-7
clone size: many
V gene: TRBV6-2/TRBV6-3
CDR3 protein: CASSSPGQTSSYEQYF
CDR3 DNA: TGTGCCAGCAGTTCCCCGGGACAAACGTCCTCCTACGAGCAGTACTTC

D gene: NA
J gene: TRBJ2-3
clone size: medium-sized
V gene: TRBV5-1
CDR3 protein: CASKPVYSTDTQYF
CDR3 DNA: TGCGCCAGCAAGCCGGTATACAGCACAGATACGCAGTATTTT

D gene: TRBD2
J gene: TRBJ2-1
clone size: NA
V gene: TRBV7-2
CDR3 protein: CASSPRTRPGEQFF
CDR3 DNA: TGTGCCAGCAGCCCACGGACTAGGCCAGGAGAGCAGTTCTTC

D gene: TRBD1
J gene: TRBJ2-7
clone size: NA
V gene: TRBV3-1
CDR3 protein: CASSQAAGGLYEQYF
CDR3 DNA: TGTGCCAGCAGCCAAGCGGCAGGGGGCCTCTACGAGCAGTACTTC

D gene: TRBD2
J gene: TRBJ2-2
clone size: NA
V gene: TRBV7-2
CDR3 protein: CASSPGLAGTGELFF
CDR3 DNA: TGTGCCAGCAGCCCGGGACTAGCGGGAACCGGGGAGCTGTTTTTT

D gene: NA
J gene: TRBJ2-6
clone size: few
V gene: TRBV2
CDR3 protein: CASSEGRQSSGANVLTF
CDR3 DNA: TGTGCCAGCAGTGAAGGGCGGCAGAGCTCTGGGGCCAACGTCCTGACTTTC

D gene: TRBD2
J gene: TRBJ2-1
clone size: few
V gene: TRBV3-1
CDR3 protein: CASSLRGGGRGYNEQFF
CDR3 DNA: TGTGCCAGCAGCCTGAGAGGTGGCGGGAGGGGTTACAATGAGCAGTTCTTC

D gene: NA
J gene: TRBJ1-1
clone size: few
V gene: TRBV10-3
CDR3 protein: CAISEAGTAEAFF
CDR3 DNA: TGTGCCATCAGTGAGGCAGGGACCGCGGAAGCTTTCTTT

D gene: NA
J gene: TRBJ2-3
clone size: NA
V gene: TRBV7-2
CDR3 protein: CASSLLADTQYF
CDR3 DNA: TGTGCCAGCAGCTTACTAGCAGATACGCAGTATTTT

D gene: NA
J gene: TRBJ2-3
clone size: NA
V gene: TRBV5-1
CDR3 protein: CASTNTHKRRPYTQYF
CDR3 DNA: TGCGCCAGCACCAACACGCACAAGCGCAGACCGTATACGCAGTATTTT

D gene: NA
J gene: TRBJ2-3
clone size: many
V gene: TRBV6-5
CDR3 protein: CASSRVSTDTQYF
CDR3 DNA: TGTGCCAGCAGTCGCGTTAGCACAGATACGCAGTATTTT

D gene: NA
J gene: TRBJ2-3
clone size: NA
V gene: TRBV5-1
CDR3 protein: CASSLGRGGSDTQYF
CDR3 DNA: TGCGCCAGCAGCTTAGGTAGGGGAGGTTCGGATACGCAGTATTTT

D gene: NA
J gene: TRBJ1-5
clone size: many
V gene: TRBV5-1
CDR3 protein: CASSLQIGGPQHF
CDR3 DNA: TGCGCCAGCAGCTTACAGATAGGGGGACCCCAGCATTTT

D gene: TRBD1
J gene: TRBJ2-6
clone size: NA
V gene: TRBV24-1
CDR3 protein: CATAPRTGAGSGANVLTF
CDR3 DNA: TGTGCCACCGCCCCCCGAACAGGGGCCGGATCTGGGGCCAACGTCCTGACTTTC

D gene: NA
J gene: TRBJ2-1
clone size: few
V gene: TRBV6-5
CDR3 protein: CASSYGGNPDNEQFF
CDR3 DNA: TGTGCCAGCAGTTACGGCGGGAACCCCGACAATGAGCAGTTCTTC

D gene: NA
J gene: TRBJ1-2
clone size: NA
V gene: TRBV7-9
CDR3 protein: CASRPTVGYGYTF
CDR3 DNA: TGTGCCAGCAGGCCAACAGTAGGGTACGGCTACACCTTC

D gene: TRBD1
J gene: TRBJ1-3
clone size: few
V gene: TRBV29-1
CDR3 protein: CGVKQGNSGNTIYF
CDR3 DNA: TGCGGCGTGAAACAGGGGAACTCTGGAAACACCATATATTTT

D gene: NA
J gene: TRBJ2-3
clone size: few
V gene: TRBV5-1
CDR3 protein: CASSKTITDTQYF
CDR3 DNA: TGCGCCAGCAGCAAGACTATCACAGATACGCAGTATTTT

D gene: TRBD1
J gene: TRBJ1-1
clone size: many
V gene: TRBV5-1
CDR3 protein: CASRRGPTGHTEAFF
CDR3 DNA: TGCGCCAGCAGGAGAGGACCGACAGGGCACACTGAAGCTTTCTTT

D gene: TRBD1
J gene: TRBJ1-2
clone size: many
V gene: TRBV6-6
CDR3 protein: CASRGQGYGYTF
CDR3 DNA: TGTGCCAGCAGGGGACAGGGCTATGGCTACACCTTC

D gene: TRBD2
J gene: TRBJ2-5
clone size: many
V gene: TRBV5-4
CDR3 protein: CASSLGSGSAETQYF
CDR3 DNA: TGTGCCAGCAGCTTGGGTAGCGGGAGTGCAGAGACCCAGTACTTC

D gene: NA
J gene: TRBJ2-1
clone size: few
V gene: TRBV20-1
CDR3 protein: CSARNRVTGTEQFF
CDR3 DNA: TGCAGTGCCCGAAACAGGGTCACCGGGACCGAGCAGTTCTTC

D gene: TRBD1
J gene: TRBJ1-2
clone size: few
V gene: TRBV12-3/TRBV12-4
CDR3 protein: CASSWTGVTHF
CDR3 DNA: TGTGCCAGCAGTTGGACAGGGGTTACCCACTTC

D gene: TRBD1
J gene: TRBJ1-2
clone size: few
V gene: TRBV6-2/TRBV6-3
CDR3 protein: CASSYPYSGQGNYGYTF
CDR3 DNA: TGTGCCAGCAGTTACCCCTACTCCGGACAGGGAAACTATGGCTACACCTTC

D gene: NA
J gene: TRBJ1-2
clone size: few
V gene: TRBV12-3/TRBV12-4
CDR3 protein: CASSTTPTGYGYTF
CDR3 DNA: TGTGCCAGCAGCACTACACCTACAGGGTACGGCTACACCTTC

D gene: TRBD1
J gene: TRBJ1-5
clone size: NA
V gene: TRBV4-1
CDR3 protein: CASSQESFRGRDQPQHF
CDR3 DNA: TGCGCCAGCAGCCAAGAGTCCTTCAGGGGGCGCGATCAGCCCCAGCATTTT

D gene: NA
J gene: TRBJ1-1
clone size: few
V gene: TRBV10-3
CDR3 protein: CAISELGRNTEAFF
CDR3 DNA: TGTGCCATCAGTGAGCTAGGCAGAAACACTGAAGCTTTCTTT

D gene: NA
J gene: TRBJ1-5
clone size: NA
V gene: TRBV27
CDR3 protein: CASTREDGKQPQHF
CDR3 DNA: TGTGCTAGCACCCGGGAGGACGGCAAACAGCCCCAGCATTTT

D gene: NA
J gene: TRBJ2-7
clone size: NA
V gene: TRBV7-2
CDR3 protein: CASSPGSNSYEQYF
CDR3 DNA: TGTGCCAGCAGCCCAGGGAGTAATTCCTACGAGCAGTACTTC

D gene: NA
J gene: TRBJ1-1
clone size: medium-sized
V gene: TRBV6-6
CDR3 protein: CASSLFASNTEAFF
CDR3 DNA: TGTGCCAGCAGCCTTTTTGCGTCTAATACTGAAGCTTTCTTT

D gene: NA
J gene: TRBJ2-2
clone size: NA
V gene: TRBV5-1
CDR3 protein: CASSWVTPNTGELFF
CDR3 DNA: TGCGCCAGCAGCTGGGTGACACCGAACACCGGGGAGCTGTTTTTT

D gene: TRBD1
J gene: TRBJ1-6
clone size: few
V gene: TRBV7-2
CDR3 protein: CASSSWGHRGFNSPLHF
CDR3 DNA: TGTGCCAGCAGCTCATGGGGTCACAGGGGATTTAATTCACCCCTCCACTTT

D gene: NA
J gene: TRBJ1-2
clone size: NA
V gene: TRBV14
CDR3 protein: CASSQVAAYGYTF
CDR3 DNA: TGTGCCAGCAGCCAAGTAGCCGCCTATGGCTACACCTTC

D gene: NA
J gene: TRBJ1-5
clone size: many
V gene: TRBV20-1
CDR3 protein: CSATRADQPQHF
CDR3 DNA: TGCAGTGCCACACGTGCGGATCAGCCCCAGCATTTT

D gene: TRBD2
J gene: TRBJ2-1
clone size: NA
V gene: TRBV3-1
CDR3 protein: CASSHHTSGRRNEQFF
CDR3 DNA: TGTGCCAGCAGCCACCACACTAGCGGGAGGCGGAATGAGCAGTTCTTC

D gene: NA
J gene: TRBJ1-5
clone size: NA
V gene: TRBV6-5
CDR3 protein: CASSYSPGPSQPQHF
CDR3 DNA: TGTGCCAGCAGTTATTCCCCGGGACCCAGTCAGCCCCAGCATTTT

D gene: TRBD2
J gene: TRBJ2-5
clone size: medium-sized
V gene: TRBV10-3
CDR3 protein: CAISGTSGQETQYF
CDR3 DNA: TGTGCCATCAGTGGGACTAGCGGCCAAGAGACCCAGTACTTC

D gene: NA
J gene: TRBJ2-2
clone size: few
V gene: TRBV5-1
CDR3 protein: CASRRDGGKYTGELFF
CDR3 DNA: TGCGCCAGTAGACGGGACGGAGGGAAGTACACCGGGGAGCTGTTTTTT

D gene: NA
J gene: TRBJ2-7
clone size: NA
V gene: TRBV6-5
CDR3 protein: CASSRPNQYEQYF
CDR3 DNA: TGTGCCAGCAGCCGACCCAACCAGTACGAGCAGTACTTC